This T cell receptor (beta chain) was profiled in a study of blood T cell repertoires in COVID-19 (dated by TCRdb to about 2020). About the full investigation: Collaborator samples came from the United States, Italy and Spain and covered acute and convalescent phases of COVID-19. The material from the prospective study consisted of cDNA or gDNA derived from T cells, B-cell-depleted T cells, or PBMCs. The dataset comprised deeply sampled blood TCRbeta repertoires from subjects exposed to, actively infected with, or recovered from COVID-19. A freely available public database, intended as a resource for researchers studying the immune response to SARS-CoV-2, is where the repertoires were released. The samples were drawn from the first 160 participants of the ongoing ImmuneRACE study and from over 950 subjects provided by 6 global collaborators. The sample metadata nearly always contained a de-identified subject ID, COVID-19 status, age in years and sex. HLA class I and class II types, where available, came from metadata supplied by the sample provider rather than from assay-based typing. General study outcomes and caveats: How much clinical and demographic metadata was included differed by source and by participant, and the metadata was provided uncurated.

V is reduced by 0 bases and J by 4 bases, leaving a spacing of 7 bases between them. Spanning cysteine to phenylalanine, the CDR3 consists of 13 amino acids. Just the 39-base CDR3 DNA is kept, in frame starting at base 1. CDR1 and CDR2 are read off the germline V gene (reference sequence) as MNHEY and SMNVEV. With regard to this clone: Its antigen remains undetermined. Nothing much larger sits one base from this clone, and base qualities are not available.

One collaborating source in Seattle enrolled patients during active infection and followed them longitudinally through the course of disease. Each collaborating institution followed its own protocols to collect whole blood in K2EDTA tubes. For TCRbeta analysis, collaborator samples were shipped as frozen whole blood, as isolated PBMCs, or as DNA extracted from either sample type. TCRbeta CDR3 regions were amplified from genomic DNA by means of the immunoSEQ Assay, a bias-controlled multiplex PCR. On the study's bioinformatics: The number of nucleated cells in each sample was estimated by amplification of reference gene primers within the assay. Sequence reads were collapsed and filtered to measure the absolute abundance of every unique TCRbeta CDR3 rearrangement. Productive Simpson clonality was computed per sample as the square root of Simpson's diversity index over productive rearrangements. This immuneACCESS table, as held by TCRdb, lists in-frame sequences with V and J called but not all clones. Of the missing ones, under half trace to an unresolved V gene in checked studies; the others have no known cause. The DNA gave D and trimming, while V, J and clone size come from that table. The sample data list around 220,000 clones, and approximately 78% of these were observed just once. Of the sample, 7.5% to 9.5% falls within the top ten clones.

The chain uses TRBV27 and TRBJ2-7, with an unclear D gene assignment. Source material: peripheral blood. The sequence was collected from a woman over 75 with COVID-19, enrolled during active disease. The DNA sequence is as follows: TGTGCCAGCAGTTTATCCCCGTATTACGAGCAGTACTTC. This is translated as CASSLSPYYEQYF.